This passage covers 24 T cell receptor beta chains from one sample sequenced in a study of T cell clonality in common variable immunodeficiency (dated by TCRdb to 2015 to 2017). Libraries were prepared through the immunoSEQ multiplex PCR assay. This immuneACCESS table, as held by TCRdb, lists in-frame sequences with V and J called but not all clones. Of the missing ones, under half trace to an unresolved V gene in checked studies; the others have no known cause. Here the sample lists some 14,000 clones, none seen once only. 7% to 9.5% of the sample goes to the ten largest clones. Overall study results and their limits: Fewer deletions and N-nucleotide insertions were reportedly observed in CVID TCRbeta sequences, and highly modified clones with 13 or more V deletions were reportedly absent from CVID TCRbeta sequences.

Their antigen targets remain unknown. Sequenced material: peripheral blood mononuclear cells. These receptors all come from a human donor with common variable immunodeficiency.

This clone was seen only a few times. The missing CDR3 end, 3 residues past where the read stops, is filled in from the germline J gene. The chain has TRBV5-6 and TRBJ2-7; 8 nucleotides agree with TRBD1. This CDR3 contains 13 residues. V was clipped by 6 bases and J by 1 base; unmatched bases: 3. From germline, CDR1 is SGHDT and CDR2 YYEEEE. The CDR3 DNA, read in part, is TGTGCCAGCACCAGGACAGGGTCCTACGAG. This translates into CASTRTGSYE. In full, the CDR3 reads CASTRTGSYEQYF.

About this clone itself: The read stops 3 residues short of the end of the CDR3; the missing end is completed from the germline J gene. The chain carries TRBV18 and TRBJ1-5; D remains unclear. The V gene lost 1 base and the J gene lost 5 bases, with 15 bases spanning the gap. The CDR3 is made up of 16 amino acids. CDR1 is KGHSH and CDR2 is LQKENI in the germline V gene. CDR3 bases read: TGTGCCAGCTCACCACTCCCAGGACTTACCGATCAGCCC. Translated: CASSPLPGLTDQP. The complete CDR3 protein is CASSPLPGLTDQPQHF.

This clone came up a few times. Sequencing ends 3 residues short of the CDR3 end; the germline J gene provides the rest. The V and J genes are TRBV7-2 and TRBJ2-5, with D possibly matching TRBD2 (7 bases). V lost 7 bases, J lost 4 bases, and 16 bases lay in between. Germline loops: CDR1 SGHTA, CDR2 FQGNSA. This CDR3 is 14 amino acids long. CDR3 loop: CASTPFGGLETQYF. The CDR3 bases that were read are TGTGCCAGCACCCCGTTCGGGGGGCTAGAGACC.

As to this clone: The DNA ends 3 residues before the CDR3 does, and the rest of the CDR3 is filled in from the germline J gene. This sequence joins TRBV19 and TRBJ1-2; 9 nucleotides align to TRBD1. The CDR3 is 14 amino acids. Germline V gives CDR1 LNHDA, CDR2 SQIVND (reference sequence). Trimming cost V 5 bases and J 7 bases; bases outside gene matches: 8. The covered CDR3 bases are TGTGCCAGTAGTGCTGGACAGGGGATTTCTGGC. Amino acid sequence: CASSAGQGISG. The entire CDR3 protein is CASSAGQGISGYTF. The full variable domain, rest sourced from reference TRBV19 and TRBJ1-2, is DGGITQSPKYLFRKEGQNVTLSCEQNLNHDAMYWYRQDPGQGLRLIYYSQIVNDFQKGDIAEGYSVSREKKESFPLTVTSAQKNPTAFYLCASSAGQGISGYTFGSGTRLTVV.

On this clone: The CDR3 end falls 3 residues outside the read, so it is completed with the germline J gene. J is TRBJ2-7 and V is TRBV7-9; 7 bases agree with TRBD2. Germline CDR1 SEHNR, CDR2 FQNEAQ (reference sequence). The V and J ends lost 3 bases and 6 bases, in that order; junction bases with no gene match: 2. The CDR3 is 12 residues long. The CDR3: CASSLGGSEQYF. The DNA read from the CDR3 is TGTGCCAGCAGCTTGGGGGGGAGCGAG.

A note on this clone: Read data end 3 residues before the CDR3 end; the end is taken from the germline J gene. The V gene is TRBV7-9, the J gene TRBJ2-5; no clear D gene. The ends were cut back, 1 base at V and 5 bases at J, with 8 bases in the middle. There are 13 residues in the CDR3. CDR1 is SEHNR and CDR2 is FQNEAQ in the germline V gene (reference sequence). CDR3 protein: CASSLVIQETQYF. CDR3 DNA (partial): TGTGCCAGCAGCTTAGTGATTCAGGAGACC.

This clone was counted a few times. The sequence runs out 3 residues before the end of the CDR3; the remainder is reconstructed from the germline J gene. V usage is TRBV18 and J usage is TRBJ2-5, with unresolved D. Germline lookup yields CDR1 KGHSH and CDR2 LQKENI. The V gene lost 3 bases and the J gene lost 1 base, with 9 bases spanning the gap. The CDR3 runs 14 residues. The CDR3 DNA, read in part, is TGTGCCAGCTCACCTCAAGGCTTCCAAGAGACC. Translating it yields CASSPQGFQET. The full-length CDR3 reads as CASSPQGFQETQYF.

Only a few counts were recorded for this clone. The CDR3 end is not reached by the read, which stops 3 residues before it; the germline J gene fills it in. This rearrangement joins TRBV6-2 or TRBV6-3 to TRBJ1-1; tentative D call: TRBD1 (5 bases). This CDR3 has 16 amino acids. The V end lost 1 base, the J end lost 0 bases, and 12 bases lay between the germline ends. Germline-derived CDR1 and CDR2 are MNHEY and SVGEGT. CDR3 bases read: TGTGCCAGCAGTTACTTACCTGGACATCTGAACACTGAA. Its protein is CASSYLPGHLNTE. The full CDR3 protein is CASSYLPGHLNTEAFF.

This clone was seen only a few times. The read halts 3 residues ahead of the CDR3 end, with the missing end drawn from the germline J gene. This chain uses TRBV18 with TRBJ1-1, with 9 bases identical to TRBD1. Germline CDR1 reads KGHSH; CDR2 reads LQKENI. The CDR3 sequence is 14 residues long. V dropped 3 bases and J dropped 1; count of bases not matched to a gene: 0. CDR3 in amino acids: CASSPGQGNTEAFF. Incomplete CDR3 DNA: TGTGCCAGCTCACCGGGACAGGGGAACACTGAA.

This clone was counted only a few times. The read terminates 3 residues ahead of where the CDR3 ends, so the germline J gene completes it. This sequence joins TRBV19 and TRBJ2-5; TRBD1 or TRBD2 may be the D gene (7 bases each). Trimming removed 6 bases at V and 5 bases at J, with 16 bases between. Germline assignment: CDR1 LNHDA and CDR2 SQIVND (reference sequence). CDR3 length: 14 amino acids. Here the CDR3 reads CASRTRQGGETQYF. CDR3 bases read: TGTGCCAGTAGGACGAGACAGGGAGGGGAGACC.

This clone was detected only a few times. The sequenced fragment ends 3 residues before the CDR3 boundary, so the rest is inferred from the germline J gene. The chain employs TRBV19 and TRBJ1-2; 7 positions agree with TRBD1. Germline-derived CDR1 and CDR2 are LNHDA and SQIVND (reference sequence). This CDR3 spans 16 amino acids. Trimming cost V 9 bases and J 0 bases; bases outside gene matches: 13. The part of the CDR3 DNA that was read is TGTGCCAGCCTAAGGGACAGCGAATTAGCTAACTATGGC. Its translation is CASLRDSELANYG. The full CDR3 is CASLRDSELANYGYTF.

Concerning this clone itself: The read gets to within 3 residues of the CDR3 end, and the germline J gene fills in the rest. This chain joins TRBV7-3 and TRBJ2-2; the D gene is possibly TRBD1 (6 bases). CDR1 and CDR2 (germline): SGHTA, FQGTGA. The CDR3 sequence is 16 residues long. V lost 6 bases and J lost 0, with 14 bases in between. CDR3 in amino acids: CASSRAGTTNTGELFF. The DNA read from the CDR3 is TGTGCCAGCAGTAGAGCCGGGACAACGAACACCGGGGAG.

In this sample, this clone turned up a few times. The sequence runs out 3 residues before the end of the CDR3; the remainder is reconstructed from the germline J gene. This chain links TRBV30 with TRBJ1-2; D possibly corresponds to TRBD1 (5 bases). The CDR3 covers 10 residues. V shed 6 bases and J shed 6 bases, with 8 bases lying between them. Per the germline V gene, CDR1 is GTSNPN and CDR2 is SVGIG (reference sequence). Partial CDR3 DNA: TGTGCCTGCCGGGGGGATGGC. It specifies CACRGDG. The entire CDR3 protein reads CACRGDGYTF.

The sample holds a few counts of this clone. The read ends 3 residues shy of where the CDR3 ends; the end is completed using the germline J gene. This chain joins TRBV19 and TRBJ2-7; TRBD1 aligns across 8 bases. The CDR3 spans 14 residues. From germline, CDR1 is LNHDA and CDR2 SQIVND (reference sequence). V trimming: 3 bases; J trimming: 4 bases; junction bases outside the gene matches: 5. Incomplete CDR3 DNA: TGTGCCAGTAGTATTGTGACAGGGGCGTACGAG. The encoded protein is CASSIVTGAYE. Given in full, the CDR3 is CASSIVTGAYEQYF.

This clone was seen a few times. The CDR3 protein is CASSKIAGGFQETQYF. CDR3 DNA, as far as it was read: TGTGCCAGTAGTAAGATAGCGGGGGGGTTCCAAGAGACC. The chain employs TRBV19 and TRBJ2-5; 11 bases match TRBD2. The CDR3 goes on 3 residues after the read ends, and that part is filled in from the germline J gene. This CDR3 is built from 16 residues. Germline-derived CDR1 and CDR2 are LNHDA and SQIVND (reference sequence). V gave up 4 bases and J gave up 1 base; unmatched junction bases: 5.

This clone has more than one count but fewer than ten. Coverage ceases 3 residues before the CDR3 finishes, and the germline J gene fills in the end. The rearrangement links TRBV7-2 to TRBJ2-3; TRBD2 aligns across 12 bases. Germline-derived CDR1 and CDR2 are SGHTA and FQGNSA. V trimming: 4 bases; J trimming: 1 base; junction bases outside the gene matches: 0. The CDR3 is 15 residues long. The covered CDR3 bases are TGTGCCAGCAGCTGGACTAGCGGGGGCACAGATACG. It encodes CASSWTSGGTDT. The full-length CDR3 reads as CASSWTSGGTDTQYF.

This clone was seen a handful of times. The read stops 3 residues short of the end of the CDR3; the missing end is completed from the germline J gene. The V call is TRBV6-2 or TRBV6-3, the J call TRBJ1-5; 7 bases line up with TRBD1. In germline, CDR1 is MNHEY, CDR2 SVGEGT. V was clipped by 0 bases and J by 1 base; unmatched bases: 3. CDR3 length equals 16 residues. The CDR3 loop is CASSYSGQRSNQPQHF. Partial CDR3 DNA: TGTGCCAGCAGTTACTCGGGACAGAGAAGCAATCAGCCC.

The sample holds a few counts of this clone. The read gets to within 3 residues of the CDR3 end, and the germline J gene fills in the rest. The rearrangement uses TRBV18 and TRBJ1-1; 7 bases match TRBD1. The CDR3 runs to 13 residues. The ends lost 4 bases at V and 4 bases at J; junction bases unmatched: 3. Germline V gene lookup returns CDR1 KGHSH and CDR2 LQKENI. This chain's CDR3 is CASSRQGGTEAFF. The covered CDR3 bases are TGTGCCAGCTCACGCCAGGGGGGCACTGAA.

Comments on this clone: The sequenced fragment ends 3 residues before the CDR3 boundary, so the rest is inferred from the germline J gene. This chain links TRBV2 with TRBJ2-7; TRBD1 matches 9 bases. The J segment lost 0 bases and the V segment lost 2 bases, leaving 11 bases of the junction unmatched. CDR1 SNHLY and CDR2 FYNNEI come from the germline V gene. The CDR3 runs 18 residues. This CDR3 is CASSELRGGTGPSYEQYF. The part of the CDR3 DNA that was read is TGTGCCAGCAGTGAATTGCGTGGGGGGACAGGGCCCTCCTACGAG.

Turning to this clone: With the read ending 3 residues before the CDR3 end, the germline J gene is used to fill in that end. The V gene is TRBV7-2, the J gene TRBJ1-3, with D hard to call. The V gene's germline CDR1 is SGHTA and CDR2 FQGNSA. V was shortened by 4 bases and J by 4 bases, with 11 bases between the two germline ends. The CDR3 is made up of 14 amino acids. The CDR3 spells CASSSTTPGNTIYF. The part of the CDR3 DNA that was read is TGTGCCAGCAGCTCTACTACCCCAGGAAACACC. Supplemented by reference TRBV7-2 and TRBJ1-3, the full variable domain reads GAGVSQSPSNKVTEKGKDVELRCDPISGHTALYWYRQSLGQGLEFLIYFQGNSAPDKSGLPSDRFSAERTGGSVSTLTIQRTQQEDSAVYLCASSSTTPGNTIYFGEGSWLTVV.

This clone was counted between two and nine times. The read halts 3 residues ahead of the CDR3 end, with the missing end drawn from the germline J gene. The chain carries TRBV18 and TRBJ1-2; 7 bases agree with TRBD1. The CDR3 loop spans 13 amino acids. The ends lost 4 bases at V and 4 bases at J; junction bases unmatched: 3. Germline CDR1 reads KGHSH; CDR2 reads LQKENI. The sequenced part of the CDR3 DNA is TGTGCCAGCTCACAGGGGGCCGGCTATGGC. As protein: CASSQGAGYG. The entire CDR3 protein reads CASSQGAGYGYTF. Using reference TRBV18 and TRBJ1-2 for the parts outside the CDR3, the full variable domain is NAGVMQNPRHLVRRRGQEARLRCSPMKGHSHVYWYRQLPEEGLKFMVYLQKENIIDESGMPKERFSAEFPKEGPSILRIQQVVRGDSAAYFCASSQGAGYGYTFGSGTRLTVV.

As to this clone: The CDR3 end is not reached by the read, which stops 3 residues before it; the germline J gene fills it in. The rearrangement joins TRBV7-3 to TRBJ2-7; D gene ambiguous. The ends were cut back, 5 bases at V and 6 bases at J, with 14 bases in the middle. This CDR3 is built from 13 residues. Germline CDR1 SGHTA, CDR2 FQGTGA. The CDR3 DNA, read in part, is TGTGCCAGCAGCGCACAACCATGGTCCGAG. Protein: CASSAQPWSE. The whole CDR3 is CASSAQPWSEQYF.

As regards this clone: The read ends 3 residues before the CDR3 terminus; that terminus is restored from the germline J gene. This rearrangement joins TRBV7-6 to TRBJ2-2, with no clear D. CDR1 is SGHVS and CDR2 is FNYEAQ in the germline V gene. The CDR3 length is 13 residues. V lost 1 base and J lost 6, with 6 bases in between. The chain's CDR3 is CASSLVGSGELFF. Incomplete CDR3 DNA: TGTGCCAGCAGCTTAGTCGGTTCCGGGGAG.

As concerns this clone: The read gets to within 3 residues of the CDR3 end, and the germline J gene fills in the rest. The rearrangement links TRBV7-3 to TRBJ2-1; 10 nucleotides match TRBD1. CDR1 and CDR2 from the germline V gene are SGHTA and FQGTGA. The CDR3 has 17 residues. Germline trimming cut 4 bases from V and 7 bases from J; bases unmatched to any gene: 13. The CDR3 loop is CASSSSTWDRGWNEQFF. The DNA read from the CDR3 is TGTGCCAGCAGCTCAAGTACTTGGGACAGGGGCTGGAATGAG.